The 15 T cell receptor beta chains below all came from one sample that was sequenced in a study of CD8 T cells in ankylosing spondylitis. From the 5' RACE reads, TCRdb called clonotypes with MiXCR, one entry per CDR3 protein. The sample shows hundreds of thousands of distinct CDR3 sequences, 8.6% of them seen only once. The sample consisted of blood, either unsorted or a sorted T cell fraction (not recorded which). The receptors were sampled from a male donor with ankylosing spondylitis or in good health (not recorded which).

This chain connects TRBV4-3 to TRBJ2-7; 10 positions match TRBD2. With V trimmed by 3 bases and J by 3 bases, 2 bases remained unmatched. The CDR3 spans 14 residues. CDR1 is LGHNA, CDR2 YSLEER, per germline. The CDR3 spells CASSQGTSVYEQYF. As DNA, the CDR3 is TGCGCCAGCAGCCAGGGGACTAGCGTCTACGAGCAGTACTTC.

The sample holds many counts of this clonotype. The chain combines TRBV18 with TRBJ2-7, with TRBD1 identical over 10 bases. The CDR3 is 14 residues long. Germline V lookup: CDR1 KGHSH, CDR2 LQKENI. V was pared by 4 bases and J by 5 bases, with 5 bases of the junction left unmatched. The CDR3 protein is CASSLRQGADEQYF. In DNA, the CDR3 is TGTGCCAGCTCACTCCGACAGGGGGCAGACGAGCAGTACTTC.

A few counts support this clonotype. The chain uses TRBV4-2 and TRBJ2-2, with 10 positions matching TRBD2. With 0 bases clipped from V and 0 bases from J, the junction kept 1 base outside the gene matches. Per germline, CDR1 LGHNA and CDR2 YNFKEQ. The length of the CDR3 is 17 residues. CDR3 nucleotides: TGTGCCAGCAGCCAAGAAGGACTAGCGGCGAACACCGGGGAGCTGTTTTTT. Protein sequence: CASSQEGLAANTGELFF.

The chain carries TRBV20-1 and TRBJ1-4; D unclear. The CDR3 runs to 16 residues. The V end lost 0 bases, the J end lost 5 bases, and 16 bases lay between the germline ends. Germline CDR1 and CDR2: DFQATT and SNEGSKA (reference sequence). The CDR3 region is CSARDLAAQQNEKLFF. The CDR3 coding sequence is TGCAGTGCTAGAGATCTTGCGGCTCAACAGAATGAAAAACTGTTTTTT.

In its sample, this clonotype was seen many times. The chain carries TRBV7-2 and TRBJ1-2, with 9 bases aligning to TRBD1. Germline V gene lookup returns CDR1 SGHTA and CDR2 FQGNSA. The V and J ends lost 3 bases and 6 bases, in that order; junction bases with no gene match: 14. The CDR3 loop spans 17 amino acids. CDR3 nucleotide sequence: TGTGCCAGCAGCTTGGGACAGGGCCTAATTAATTCGGATGGCTACACCTTC. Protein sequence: CASSLGQGLINSDGYTF.

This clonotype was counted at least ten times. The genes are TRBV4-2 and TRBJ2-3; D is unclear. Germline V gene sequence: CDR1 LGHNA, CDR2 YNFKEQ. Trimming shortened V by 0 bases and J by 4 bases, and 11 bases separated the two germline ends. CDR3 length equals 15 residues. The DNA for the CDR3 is TGTGCCAGCAGCCAAGATGGGCAGGTAGCAGATACGCAGTATTTT. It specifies CASSQDGQVADTQYF.

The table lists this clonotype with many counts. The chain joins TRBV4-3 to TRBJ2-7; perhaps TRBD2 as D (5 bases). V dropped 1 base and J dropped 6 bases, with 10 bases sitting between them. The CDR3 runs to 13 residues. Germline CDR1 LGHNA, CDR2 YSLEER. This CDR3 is CASSQGSVPEQYF. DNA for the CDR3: TGCGCCAGCAGCCAAGGTAGCGTACCCGAGCAGTACTTC.

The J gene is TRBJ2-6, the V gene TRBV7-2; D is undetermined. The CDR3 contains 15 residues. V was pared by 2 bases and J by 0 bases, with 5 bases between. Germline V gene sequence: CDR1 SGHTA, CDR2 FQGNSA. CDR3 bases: TGTGCCAGCAGCTTAAAGAACTCTGGGGCCAACGTCCTGACTTTC. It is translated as CASSLKNSGANVLTF.

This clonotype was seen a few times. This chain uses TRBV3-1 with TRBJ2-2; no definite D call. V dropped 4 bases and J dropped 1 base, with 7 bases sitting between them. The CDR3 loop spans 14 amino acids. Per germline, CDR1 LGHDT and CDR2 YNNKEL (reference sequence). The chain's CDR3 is CASSPRQNTGELFF. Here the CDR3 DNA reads TGTGCCAGCAGCCCTCGACAGAACACCGGGGAGCTGTTTTTT.

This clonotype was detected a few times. The CDR3 sequence is CAYTGSVGNTIYF. CDR3 sequence (DNA): TGTGCCTACACAGGGTCAGTCGGAAACACCATATATTTT. The V and J genes are TRBV30 and TRBJ1-3; the D gene is possibly TRBD1 (6 bases). The V end was cut by 7 bases, the J end by 4 bases, with 14 bases between. Per the germline V gene, CDR1 is GTSNPN and CDR2 is SVGIG (reference sequence). The CDR3 sequence is 13 residues long.

The CDR3 DNA follows: TGTGCCAGCTTGCGTGTCGGGGTCTACGAGCAGTACTTC. Translating gives CASLRVGVYEQYF. The chain links TRBV6-2 or TRBV6-3 to TRBJ2-7; TRBD2 might be the D (5 bases). The V end was cut by 8 bases, the J end by 3 bases, with 14 bases between. CDR3 size: 13 residues. Looked up from germline, CDR1 is MNHEY and CDR2 is SVGEGT.

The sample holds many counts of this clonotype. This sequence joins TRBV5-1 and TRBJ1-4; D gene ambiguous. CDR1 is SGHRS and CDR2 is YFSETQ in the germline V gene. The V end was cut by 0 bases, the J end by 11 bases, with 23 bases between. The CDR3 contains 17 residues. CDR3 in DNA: TGCGCCAGCAGCTTGGATCCAGACGGAACTCGTAACGGGAAACTGTTTTTT. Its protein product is CASSLDPDGTRNGKLFF.

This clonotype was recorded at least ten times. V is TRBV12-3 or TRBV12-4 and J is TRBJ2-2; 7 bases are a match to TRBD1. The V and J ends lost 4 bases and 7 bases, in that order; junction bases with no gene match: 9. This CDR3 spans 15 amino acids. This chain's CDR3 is CASSSQGKVYGELFF. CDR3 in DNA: TGTGCCAGCAGTTCACAGGGGAAAGTATACGGGGAGCTGTTTTTT.

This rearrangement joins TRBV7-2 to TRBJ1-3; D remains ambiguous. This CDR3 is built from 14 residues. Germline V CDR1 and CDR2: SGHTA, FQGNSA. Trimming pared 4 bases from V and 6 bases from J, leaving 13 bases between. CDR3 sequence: CASSWPPQENTIYF. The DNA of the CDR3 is TGTGCCAGCAGCTGGCCGCCGCAAGAAAACACCATATATTTT.

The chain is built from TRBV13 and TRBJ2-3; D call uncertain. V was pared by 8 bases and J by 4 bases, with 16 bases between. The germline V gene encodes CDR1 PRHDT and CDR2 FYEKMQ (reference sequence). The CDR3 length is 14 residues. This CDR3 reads CASGPGLPSDTQYF. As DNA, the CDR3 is TGTGCCAGCGGCCCTGGCCTCCCCTCAGATACGCAGTATTTT.